This entry lists 20 T cell receptor beta chains sequenced from one sample in a study of cytomegalovirus exposure and HLA in healthy donors. Assay used: immunoSEQ multiplex PCR; TCRdb lists only in-frame clones, some missing. The sample lists some 130,000 clones; around 89% were seen once. The sequencing sample was made of PBMCs. These receptors were obtained from a woman aged 18-35 years in good health and CMV-seropositive.

J is TRBJ1-2 and V is TRBV11-2; 7 bases line up with TRBD1. V gave up 6 bases and J gave up 1 base; unmatched junction bases: 11. The germline V gene has CDR1 SGHAT and CDR2 FQNNGV. This CDR3 has 16 amino acids. CDR3 sequence (DNA): TGTGCCAGCAGTCAATCGACAGGGACTCTTAACTATGGCTACACCTTC. Its translation is CASSQSTGTLNYGYTF.

The chain employs TRBV11-3 and TRBJ1-2; 7 positions agree with TRBD1. In germline, CDR1 is SGHNT, CDR2 YENEEA. The V gene end was trimmed by 3 bases and the J gene end by 2 bases; junction bases not matched to a gene: 9. The CDR3 runs to 16 residues. CDR3 DNA: TGTGCCAGCAGCTTGGGACAGACGGATGGGAACTATGGCTACACCTTC. Translating gives CASSLGQTDGNYGYTF.

The DNA for the CDR3 is TGTGCCAGCAGACTTGCTCAGGGGAACACTGAAGCTTTCTTT. Amino acids: CASRLAQGNTEAFF. The chain has TRBV28 and TRBJ1-1, with TRBD1 as a possible D gene (5 bases). Germline V gives CDR1 MDHEN, CDR2 SYDVKM. Trimming took 6 bases from V and 1 from J, leaving 12 bases between them. This CDR3 spans 14 amino acids.

The chain has TRBV5-1 and TRBJ1-1; 7 nucleotides line up with TRBD1. The CDR3 has 19 amino acids. V shed 2 bases and J 1 base; nucleotides not matched to a gene: 17. Germline-derived CDR1 and CDR2 are SGHRS and YFSETQ. CDR3: CASSLTTNLQGRGNTEAFF. In DNA form, the CDR3 reads TGCGCCAGCAGCTTAACCACAAATCTACAGGGGCGGGGGAACACTGAAGCTTTCTTT. Supplemented by reference TRBV5-1 and TRBJ1-1, the full variable domain reads KAGVTQTPRYLIKTRGQQVTLSCSPISGHRSVSWYQQTPGQGLQFLFEYFSETQRNKGNFPGRFSGRQFSNSRSEMNVSTLELGDSALYLCASSLTTNLQGRGNTEAFFGQGTRLTVV.

The chain recombines TRBV19 with TRBJ2-1; 10 positions agree with TRBD2. Germline CDR1 reads LNHDA; CDR2 reads SQIVND (reference sequence). J was trimmed by 0 bases and V by 7 bases; bases with no gene match: 6. The CDR3 is 16 residues long. The CDR3 loop is CASTYSGRPSYNEQFF. CDR3 nucleotide sequence: TGTGCCAGTACTTATAGCGGGAGGCCCTCCTACAATGAGCAGTTCTTC. Combining the CDR3 with reference TRBV19 and TRBJ2-1 gives the whole variable domain DGGITQSPKYLFRKEGQNVTLSCEQNLNHDAMYWYRQDPGQGLRLIYYSQIVNDFQKGDIAEGYSVSREKKESFPLTVTSAQKNPTAFYLCASTYSGRPSYNEQFFGPGTRLTVL.

The rearrangement links TRBV29-1 to TRBJ1-5; the D is unclear. V was trimmed by 7 bases and J by 6 bases, leaving 16 bases between them. This CDR3 region has 13 residues. Germline values: CDR1 SQVTM, CDR2 ANQGSEA. CDR3 sequence reads: CSAEAAPGQPQHF. In nucleotides, the CDR3 is TGCAGCGCTGAGGCTGCCCCAGGTCAGCCCCAGCATTTT.

This chain uses TRBV5-1 with TRBJ1-1; 7 bases are a match to TRBD1. CDR3 length: 14 residues. Germline V gene sequence: CDR1 SGHRS, CDR2 YFSETQ. Losses at the gene ends were 4 bases for V and 2 bases for J; bases not matched to a gene: 5. The CDR3 loop reads CASSADRLNTEAFF. The CDR3, as DNA: TGCGCCAGCAGCGCGGACAGGTTAAACACTGAAGCTTTCTTT.

The V call is TRBV23-1, the J call TRBJ1-5; 9 nucleotides match TRBD1. TRBV23-1 is an ORF, with its function uncertain. This CDR3 is 15 amino acids long. V lost 6 bases, J lost 3 bases, and 6 bases stayed unmatched. The CDR3 protein is CASSRWDRDNQPQHF. The CDR3 region has the DNA TGCGCCAGCAGCCGATGGGACAGGGACAATCAGCCCCAGCATTTT.

J is TRBJ1-2 and V is TRBV19; D unclear. The CDR3 is 15 residues long. CDR1 is LNHDA and CDR2 is SQIVND in the germline V gene (reference sequence). V lost 0 bases and J lost 4, with 12 bases in between. The CDR3 region is CASSIDPPWAYGYTF. DNA for the CDR3: TGTGCCAGTAGTATAGATCCACCTTGGGCCTATGGCTACACCTTC.

The chain carries TRBV7-3 and TRBJ1-5, with D perhaps TRBD1 (5 bases). The CDR3 has 13 residues. Per germline, CDR1 SGHTA and CDR2 FQGTGA. V lost 5 bases, J lost 7 bases, and 12 bases lay in between. The CDR3: CASSPGLGQPQHF. For the CDR3, the DNA is TGTGCCAGCAGCCCGGGACTTGGGCAGCCCCAGCATTTT.

This clone was seen a handful of times. This chain links TRBV19 with TRBJ2-5; D is possibly TRBD2 (6 bases). The CDR3 runs 15 residues. In germline, CDR1 is LNHDA, CDR2 SQIVND (reference sequence). Trimming took 8 bases from V and 5 from J, leaving 21 bases between them. DNA of the CDR3: TGTGCCAGTCAGAATGTAGCGGTCACCGGGGAGACCCAGTACTTC. Translation: CASQNVAVTGETQYF.

This chain joins TRBV6-1 and TRBJ1-1, with no clear D. Germline V gives CDR1 MNHNS, CDR2 SASEGT. The CDR3 runs 15 residues. The germline V and J ends were trimmed by 0 bases and 1 base, with 9 bases remaining between them. The CDR3 bases are TGTGCCAGCAGTGAAGCGGAGATCCAGAACACTGAAGCTTTCTTT. Residues: CASSEAEIQNTEAFF.

V gene TRBV11-2 combines with J gene TRBJ1-1; 10 positions agree with TRBD1. CDR1 and CDR2 (germline): SGHAT, FQNNGV. CDR3 length: 15 residues. Trimming cost V 5 bases and J 5 bases; bases outside gene matches: 8. CDR3 residues: CASSDRDRGFTEAFF. DNA for the CDR3: TGTGCCAGCAGCGACCGGGACAGGGGATTTACTGAAGCTTTCTTT.

This chain links TRBV6-5 with TRBJ2-6; TRBD2 is a possible D gene (5 bases). Trimming shortened V by 5 bases and J by 2 bases, and 10 bases separated the two germline ends. In germline, CDR1 is MNHEY, CDR2 SVGAGI. The CDR3 spans 15 residues. The CDR3 protein is CASSMEEPGANVLTF. The CDR3 DNA follows: TGTGCCAGCAGTATGGAGGAGCCTGGGGCCAACGTCCTGACTTTC.

This chain connects TRBV6-6 to TRBJ2-5; 9 bases map to TRBD1. J lost 2 bases, V lost 7 bases, and 5 bases had no gene match. Per the germline V gene, CDR1 is MNHNY and CDR2 is SVGAGI (reference sequence). The CDR3 totals 14 residues. CDR3 DNA: TGTGCCAGCACCAAAGGGACAGGGCAAGAGACCCAGTACTTC. Amino acids: CASTKGTGQETQYF.

This sequence joins TRBV6-5 and TRBJ2-7, with TRBD1 matching over 7 bases. The CDR3 has 13 residues. V lost 8 bases to trimming and J lost 2 bases; unmatched junction nucleotides: 6. From germline, CDR1 is MNHEY and CDR2 SVGAGI. Here the CDR3 DNA reads TGTGCCAGCGGCCTCAGGGGGACCTACGAGCAGTACTTC. Its translation is CASGLRGTYEQYF.

The chain is built from TRBV7-6 and TRBJ2-2; D is uncertain. The V gene lost 2 bases and the J gene lost 5 bases, with 6 bases spanning the gap. Germline CDR1 reads SGHVS; CDR2 reads FNYEAQ. The CDR3 consists of 13 residues. DNA of the CDR3: TGTGCCAGCAGCTTAACCGGGACCGGGGAGCTGTTTTTT. The encoded protein is CASSLTGTGELFF.

This chain links TRBV4-2 with TRBJ1-2; the match to TRBD1 covers 7 bases. The CDR3 is made up of 15 amino acids. CDR1 LGHNA and CDR2 YNFKEQ come from the germline V gene. Losses at the gene ends were 0 bases for V and 5 bases for J; bases not matched to a gene: 6. CDR3 loop: CASSQEQGIRYGYTF. In DNA form, the CDR3 reads TGTGCCAGCAGCCAAGAACAGGGGATTAGGTATGGCTACACCTTC.

The CDR3 DNA follows: TGTGCCAGCAGGGAGACAGGGTCCTACGAGCAGTACTTC. Amino acids: CASRETGSYEQYF. The chain recombines TRBV7-9 with TRBJ2-7; TRBD1 agrees at 7 bases. Per germline, CDR1 SEHNR and CDR2 FQNEAQ (reference sequence). Losses at the gene ends were 6 bases for V and 1 base for J; bases not matched to a gene: 3. The CDR3 covers 13 residues.

The chain employs TRBV11-2 and TRBJ2-3, with 7 bases aligning to TRBD2. The germline V gene has CDR1 SGHAT and CDR2 FQNNGV. Unmatched junction bases numbered 3, after V lost 1 base and J lost 2 bases. The CDR3 has 15 residues. The CDR3 loop is CASSLVLAYTDTQYF. CDR3 nucleotide sequence: TGTGCCAGCAGCTTAGTACTAGCGTACACAGATACGCAGTATTTT.